A single sample gave rise to the 5 T cell receptor beta chains below, sequenced in a study of shared clonotypes between healthy human individuals (dated by TCRdb to 2020 to 2021). Libraries were prepared through the immunoSEQ multiplex PCR assay. The clones in this table, taken by TCRdb from immuneACCESS, are in-frame only. Not every clone is retained; where verified, under half of the shortfall comes from an unresolved V gene, and the cause of the rest is unknown. In this sample the table shows 1,500,000 or so clones, around 95% of which occur a single time. Roughly 1.2% of the sample is in the top ten clones. Sequencing was performed on naive CD4+ T cells sorted from blood. According to the study, the label for this sample's cell subset or site signals: CD45RA+ positively selected. The receptors here all came from a man aged 25 to 40 in good health.

This chain links TRBV6-1 with TRBJ2-7; unclear D gene. V lost 4 bases and J 2 bases, leaving 21 bases between the germline ends. The CDR3 consists of 17 residues. From germline, CDR1 is MNHNS and CDR2 SASEGT. Here the CDR3 reads CASSGQIGFVQTYEQYF. CDR3 nucleotide sequence: TGTGCCAGCAGTGGTCAAATCGGGTTTGTGCAGACCTACGAGCAGTACTTC.

CDR3 in amino acids: CASSEISGGGTQYF. The CDR3, as DNA: TGTGCCAGCAGTGAAATTTCCGGCGGGGGTACGCAGTATTTT. The chain couples TRBV6-1 to TRBJ2-3; 7 bases align to TRBD2. The CDR3 consists of 14 residues. J lost 8 bases, V lost 2 bases, and 7 bases had no gene match. Germline CDR1 reads MNHNS; CDR2 reads SASEGT.

The V call is TRBV10-2, the J call TRBJ2-7; D gene uncertain. The V gene's germline CDR1 is WSHSY and CDR2 SAAADI. The CDR3 is made up of 13 amino acids. Trimming cost V 4 bases and J 1 base, with 8 bases left between them. CDR3 DNA: TGCGCCAGCAGTGGTGGGGATTCCTACGAGCAGTACTTC. It yields the protein CASSGGDSYEQYF.

The V and J genes are TRBV5-1 and TRBJ2-1, with a weak D call TRBD1 (5 bases). Germline loops: CDR1 SGHRS, CDR2 YFSETQ. The V end lost 4 bases, the J end lost 6 bases, and 11 bases lay between the germline ends. There are 13 residues in the CDR3. The CDR3 loop is CASSTDRANEQFF. In DNA form, the CDR3 reads TGCGCCAGCAGCACCGACAGAGCCAATGAGCAGTTCTTC.

J is TRBJ2-1 and V is TRBV7-8, with D possibly being TRBD2 (6 bases). Germline V gives CDR1 SGHVS, CDR2 FQNEAQ. CDR3 length: 16 residues. V shed 7 bases and J shed 1 base, with 17 bases lying between them. Written as DNA, the CDR3 is TGTGCCAGCACCGCGGCGCCGCGGGGATCCTACAATGAGCAGTTCTTC. It encodes CASTAAPRGSYNEQFF.